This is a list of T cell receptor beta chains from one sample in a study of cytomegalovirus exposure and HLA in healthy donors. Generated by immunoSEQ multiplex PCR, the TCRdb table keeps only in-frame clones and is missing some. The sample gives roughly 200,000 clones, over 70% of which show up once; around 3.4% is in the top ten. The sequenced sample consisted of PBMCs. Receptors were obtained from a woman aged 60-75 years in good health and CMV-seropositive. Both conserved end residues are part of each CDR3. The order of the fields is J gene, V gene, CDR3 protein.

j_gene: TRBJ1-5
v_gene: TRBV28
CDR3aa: CASVQTGGTGGNQPQHF

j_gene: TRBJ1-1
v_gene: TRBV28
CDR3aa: CASSLGGQNTEAFF

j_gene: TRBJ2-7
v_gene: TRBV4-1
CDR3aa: CASSPGQAYEQYF

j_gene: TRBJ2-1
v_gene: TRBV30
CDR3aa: CAPGTSSFFDEQFF

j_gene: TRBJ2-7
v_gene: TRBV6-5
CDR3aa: CASGTDLSYEQYF

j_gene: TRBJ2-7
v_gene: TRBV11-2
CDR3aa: CASSPRGGFNEQYF

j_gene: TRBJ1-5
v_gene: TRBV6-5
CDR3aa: CASKGADNQPQHF

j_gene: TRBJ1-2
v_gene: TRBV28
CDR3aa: CASRLPGLDGYTF

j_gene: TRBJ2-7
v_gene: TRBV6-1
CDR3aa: CASSAYSGTSGSYEQYF

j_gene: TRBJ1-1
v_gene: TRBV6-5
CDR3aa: CASSYSRAGGTEAFF

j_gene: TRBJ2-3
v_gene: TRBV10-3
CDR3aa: CAIMIQGTDTQYF

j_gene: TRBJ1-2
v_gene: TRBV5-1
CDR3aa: CASSWGDRGGGYTF

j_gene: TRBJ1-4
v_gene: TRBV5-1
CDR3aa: CASSLGTGFNEKLFF

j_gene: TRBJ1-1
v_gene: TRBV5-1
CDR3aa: CASSYGNTEAFF

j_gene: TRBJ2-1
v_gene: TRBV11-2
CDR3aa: CASSLDPRGGAGGSLNEQFF

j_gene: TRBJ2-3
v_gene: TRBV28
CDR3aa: CASSFRGGRGDTQYF

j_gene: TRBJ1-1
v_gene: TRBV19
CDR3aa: CASKQGAKENTEAFF

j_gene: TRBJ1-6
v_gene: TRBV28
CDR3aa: CASSQWTGGNNSPLHF

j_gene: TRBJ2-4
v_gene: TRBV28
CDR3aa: CASHTRVKNIQYF

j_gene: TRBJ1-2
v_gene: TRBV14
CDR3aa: CASSQSNTWSFTHGYTF

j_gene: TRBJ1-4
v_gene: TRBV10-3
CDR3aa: CAISEPPGQGDEKLFF

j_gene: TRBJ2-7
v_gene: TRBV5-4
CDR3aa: CASSSTSGVEQYF

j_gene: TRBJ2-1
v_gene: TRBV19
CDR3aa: CASSIESASGSEQFF

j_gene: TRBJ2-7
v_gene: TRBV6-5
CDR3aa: CASSSPNSGSDEQYF

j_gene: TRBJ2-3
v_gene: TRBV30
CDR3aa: CAWRGGRTDTQYF

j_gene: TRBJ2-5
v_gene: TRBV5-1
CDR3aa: CASSLTSGDQETQYF

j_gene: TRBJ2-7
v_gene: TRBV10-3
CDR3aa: CAISGFTGLGIREQYF

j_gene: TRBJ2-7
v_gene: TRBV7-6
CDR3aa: CASSQNPGPGVVYEQYF

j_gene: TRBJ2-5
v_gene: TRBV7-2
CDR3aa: CASSLRGQETQYF

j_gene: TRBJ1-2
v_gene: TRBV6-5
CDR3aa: CASRPGQSNYGYTF

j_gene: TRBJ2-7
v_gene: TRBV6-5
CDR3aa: CASSYSTSGYEQYF

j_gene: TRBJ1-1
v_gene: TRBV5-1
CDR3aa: CASSSGTLSSEAFF

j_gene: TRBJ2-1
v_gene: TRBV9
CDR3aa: CASSALAGEYNEQFF

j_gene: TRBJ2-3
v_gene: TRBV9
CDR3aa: CASSERFGGASTDTQYF